Each of the 17 T cell receptor beta chains below was sequenced from the same sample in a study of post-analysis software for immune sequencing data. General study points: Higher frequency in patients than in controls was seen for about 5 TRBV segments, with TRBV5-6, TRBV5-1 and TRBV20-1 among them.

TCR beta libraries were prepared from cDNA with unique molecular identifiers. TCRdb reprocessed the PCR reads with MiXCR, giving one entry per CDR3 protein. The table shows some 260,000 distinct CDR3 sequences, with approximately 34% occurring only once. These receptors' targets are unknown. Sequenced material: blood. Receptors originate from a girl aged 5 to 17 with multiple sclerosis.

This clonotype occurred a few times. V and J are TRBV6-5 and TRBJ2-7; no definite D call. CDR3 length equals 12 residues. Germline V gene data show CDR1 as MNHEY and CDR2 as SVGAGI. V lost 5 bases and J 3 bases, leaving 8 bases between the germline ends. The CDR3 region is CASSPLGYEQYF. Written as DNA, the CDR3 is TGTGCCAGCAGTCCTTTGGGCTACGAGCAGTACTTC.

The CDR3 reads CASSPGTSLNEQFF. The DNA of the CDR3 is TGTGCCAGCAGCCCCGGGACTAGCTTAAATGAGCAGTTCTTC. The chain employs TRBV9 and TRBJ2-1, with 9 bases lining up with TRBD2. There are 14 residues in the CDR3. V shed 4 bases and J 7 bases; nucleotides not matched to a gene: 6. CDR1 SGDLS and CDR2 YYNGEE come from the germline V gene.

This clonotype showed up many times. The rearrangement uses TRBV28 and TRBJ1-4; D unclear. This CDR3 comprises 12 residues. Germline lookup yields CDR1 MDHEN and CDR2 SYDVKM. Deletions cut 5 bases from V and 7 bases from J, with 8 bases between. The CDR3 region has the DNA TGTGCCAGCAGTAGGGCCTCTGAAAAACTGTTTTTT. It yields the protein CASSRASEKLFF.

There are many counts of this clonotype. The chain employs TRBV28 and TRBJ2-1; tentative D call: TRBD1 (6 bases). CDR1 and CDR2 (germline): MDHEN, SYDVKM. The CDR3 contains 11 residues. With 11 bases removed from V and 9 bases from J, the gap between germline ends came to 14 bases. Written as DNA, the CDR3 is TGTGCCCTCAGGGGTTTGAGTGAGCAGTTCTTC. Its protein product is CALRGLSEQFF.

This clonotype came up many times. The chain employs TRBV5-6 and TRBJ2-1, with 9 bases matching TRBD1. V was clipped by 4 bases and J by 4 bases; unmatched bases: 6. CDR3 length equals 15 residues. Germline CDR1 and CDR2: SGHDT and YYEEEE. The CDR3 DNA reads TGTGCCAGCAGCCGCCAGACAGGGGGATACAATGAGCAGTTCTTC. It translates to CASSRQTGGYNEQFF.

The chain combines TRBV5-1 with TRBJ1-1, with D unclear. Trimming removed 4 bases from V and 9 bases from J, with 19 bases in between. The CDR3 runs 14 residues. Germline V gene lookup returns CDR1 SGHRS and CDR2 YFSETQ. CDR3 nucleotides: TGCGCCAGCAGCGCTTTACAGCTCCCATTTAAAGCTTTCTTT. It encodes CASSALQLPFKAFF. Full variable domain (missing parts from reference TRBV5-1 and TRBJ1-1): KAGVTQTPRYLIKTRGQQVTLSCSPISGHRSVSWYQQTPGQGLQFLFEYFSETQRNKGNFPGRFSGRQFSNSRSEMNVSTLELGDSALYLCASSALQLPFKAFFGQGTRLTVV.

This clonotype appeared many times. V and J are TRBV11-2 and TRBJ2-6; 11 bases line up with TRBD1. The germline gives CDR1 SGHAT, CDR2 FQNNGV. V dropped 6 bases and J dropped 4; count of bases not matched to a gene: 14. The CDR3 extends over 19 amino acids. The CDR3 DNA follows: TGTGCCAGCAGGGGGACAGGGGGTACCTCACTTTTGGGGGCCAACGTCCTGACTTTC. This codes for CASRGTGGTSLLGANVLTF.

CDR3 coding DNA: TGTGCCAGCAGCCGCCGGGAGGGCCGCGAGACCCAGTACTTC. Its translation is CASSRREGRETQYF. The chain employs TRBV12-3 or TRBV12-4 and TRBJ2-5, with TRBD2 identical over 8 bases. V dropped 6 bases and J dropped 5; count of bases not matched to a gene: 8. The CDR3 runs 14 residues.

Many counts were recorded for this clonotype. The chain employs TRBV6-1 and TRBJ2-1; D is unclear. CDR1 is MNHNS and CDR2 is SASEGT in the germline V gene. The CDR3 runs 16 residues. V gave up 2 bases and J gave up 0 bases, with 11 bases separating them. The CDR3, as DNA: TGTGCCAGCAGTGAAATGGTCCGGAGCTCCTACAATGAGCAGTTCTTC. It is translated as CASSEMVRSSYNEQFF.

As regards this clonotype: It may be a read error: a sequence one base away is much more abundant. The rearrangement joins TRBV27 to TRBJ2-1, with D possibly being TRBD1 or TRBD2 (5 bases each). The CDR3 is 16 residues long. Germline CDR1 and CDR2: MNHEY and SMNVEV (reference sequence). DNA of the CDR3: TGTGCCAGCAGTCCCCAGGCGGGTGGGGCCTACAATGAGCGGTTCTTC. Translated: CASSPQAGGAYNERFF.

This clonotype has ten or more counts. The chain has TRBV28 and TRBJ2-5, with 8 bases fitting TRBD1. Unmatched junction bases numbered 7, after V lost 6 bases and J lost 4 bases. The germline V gene encodes CDR1 MDHEN and CDR2 SYDVKM. The CDR3 runs to 14 residues. CDR3 sequence reads: CASRTAGGGETQYF. CDR3 in DNA: TGTGCCAGCAGAACCGCAGGGGGCGGAGAGACCCAGTACTTC.

V and J are TRBV20-1 and TRBJ1-2; TRBD1 aligns across 8 bases. Unmatched junction bases numbered 8, after V lost 5 bases and J lost 3 bases. This CDR3 has 14 amino acids. CDR1 is DFQATT, CDR2 SNEGSKA, per germline (reference sequence). The CDR3 is CSADSGGVYYGYTF. The CDR3 DNA sequence: TGCAGTGCTGACTCAGGGGGCGTCTACTATGGCTACACCTTC.

The chain combines TRBV20-1 with TRBJ2-1; possible D gene TRBD1, 6 bases. Germline values: CDR1 DFQATT, CDR2 SNEGSKA (reference sequence). The CDR3 extends over 14 amino acids. Trimming removed 6 bases at V and 5 bases at J, with 17 bases between. The CDR3 region has the DNA TGCAGTGCCCTTTCCGGGACACTTAACAATGAGCAGTTCTTC. Translation gives CSALSGTLNNEQFF.

Details on this clonotype: A much bigger clone sits one base away, suggesting this may be a read error. This chain joins TRBV7-2 and TRBJ1-2, with D tentatively TRBD1 (6 bases). Germline CDR1 SGHTA, CDR2 FQGNSA. Trimming cost V 3 bases and J 4 bases, with 21 bases left between them. The CDR3 has 17 residues. The CDR3 sequence is CASSFFTGSGASYGYTF. As DNA, the CDR3 is TGTGCCAGCAGCTTCTTCACAGGGTCCGGGGCGAGCTATGGCTACACCTTC.

The chain employs TRBV29-1 and TRBJ2-7, with 12 bases identical to TRBD2. With V trimmed by 2 bases and J by 1 base, 9 bases remained unmatched. This CDR3 spans 17 amino acids. The V gene's germline CDR1 is SQVTM and CDR2 ANQGSEA. CDR3 bases: TGCAGCGTTGAAAAGGAACTAGCGGGAGGCCGATCCTACGAGCAGTACTTC. Translated, it gives CSVEKELAGGRSYEQYF.

A single count supports this clonotype. The chain carries TRBV5-1 and TRBJ2-1, with D perhaps matching TRBD2 (6 bases). This CDR3 is built from 15 residues. Trimming removed 0 bases from V and 5 bases from J, with 12 bases in between. Germline V lookup: CDR1 SGHRS, CDR2 YFSETQ. CDR3: CASSLGAGSHNEQFF. The DNA for the CDR3 is TGCGCCAGCAGCTTGGGGGCGGGGTCTCACAATGAGCAGTTCTTC.

On this clonotype: At one boundary the junction diverges from the germline segment, which might be a read error. V gene TRBV7-3 combines with J gene TRBJ2-1; 8 bases are a match to TRBD1. This CDR3 comprises 16 residues. CDR1 is SGHTA, CDR2 FQGTGA, per germline. The CDR3 coding sequence is TGTGCCAGCAGCACAGCGGGCCAGGGGGCCCACAATGGGCAGTTCTTC. Residues: CASSTAGQGAHNGQFF.